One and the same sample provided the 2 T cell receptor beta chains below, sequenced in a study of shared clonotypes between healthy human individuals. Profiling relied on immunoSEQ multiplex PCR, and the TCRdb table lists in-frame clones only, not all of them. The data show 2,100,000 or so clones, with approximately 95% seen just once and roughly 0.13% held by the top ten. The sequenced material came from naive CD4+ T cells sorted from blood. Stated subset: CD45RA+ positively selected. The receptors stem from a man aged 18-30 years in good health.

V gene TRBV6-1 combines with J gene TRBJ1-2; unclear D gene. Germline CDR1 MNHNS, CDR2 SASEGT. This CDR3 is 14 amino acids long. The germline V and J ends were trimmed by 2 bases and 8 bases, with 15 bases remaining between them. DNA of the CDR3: TGTGCCAGCAGTGAAAGGCGCCGGAGTGGAGGCTACACCTTC. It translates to CASSERRRSGGYTF.

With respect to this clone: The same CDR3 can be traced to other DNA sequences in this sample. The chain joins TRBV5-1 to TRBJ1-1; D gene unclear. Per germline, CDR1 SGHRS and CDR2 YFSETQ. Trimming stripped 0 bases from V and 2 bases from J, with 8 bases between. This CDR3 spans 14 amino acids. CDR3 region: CASSLGQANTEAFF. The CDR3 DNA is TGCGCCAGCAGCTTGGGCCAGGCAAACACTGAAGCTTTCTTT.